The 32 T cell receptor beta chains listed next were all sequenced from one sample in a study of blood T cell repertoires in COVID-19 (dated by TCRdb to between 2020 and 2021). Preparation of the library involved the immunoSEQ multiplex PCR assay. TCRdb re-hosts the immuneACCESS table, in-frame sequences only. Its copies lack some clones; in the studies checked, an unresolved V gene accounts for under half of them, and the cause for the rest is not known. The table for this sample lists 240,000 or so clones; about 70% of them were counted only once. The ten largest clones represent about 3.5% of the sample. The sample taken for sequencing was peripheral blood. The receptors derive from a woman aged 80 or over with acute or convalescent COVID-19.

The chain recombines TRBV4-1 with TRBJ1-1; TRBD1 matches at 7 bases. Per germline, CDR1 MGHRA and CDR2 YSYEKL. This CDR3 is 17 amino acids long. With 2 bases clipped from V and 2 bases from J, the junction kept 11 bases outside the gene matches. CDR3 protein: CASSQPLGQAINTEAFF. The CDR3 region has the DNA TGCGCCAGCAGCCAACCCCTCGGACAGGCGATTAACACTGAAGCTTTCTTT.

This clone has only a few counts. CDR3 protein: CASSPQPGQALNTEAFF. In nucleotides, the CDR3 is TGTGCCAGCAGCCCGCAACCGGGACAGGCACTGAACACTGAAGCTTTCTTT. V gene TRBV11-2 combines with J gene TRBJ1-1; the match to TRBD1 covers 8 bases. The germline V gene has CDR1 SGHAT and CDR2 FQNNGV. The CDR3 is made up of 17 amino acids. V shed 5 bases and J 0 bases; nucleotides not matched to a gene: 11.

This clone has only one observation. The J gene is TRBJ1-3, the V gene TRBV28, with unresolved D. Germline lookup yields CDR1 MDHEN and CDR2 SYDVKM. The CDR3 covers 14 residues. The V end was cut by 6 bases, the J end by 2 bases, with 11 bases between. The CDR3 protein is CASSRGSPGNTIYF. CDR3 DNA: TGTGCCAGCAGCCGCGGGAGCCCTGGAAACACCATATATTTT.

The V call is TRBV2, the J call TRBJ2-2; the D gene is possibly TRBD2 (5 bases). In germline, CDR1 is SNHLY, CDR2 FYNNEI. Trimming took 8 bases from V and 4 from J, leaving 14 bases between them. The CDR3 spans 14 residues. CDR3 nucleotides: TGTGCCAGCGTGTGGGAGAAGGCCACCGGGGAGCTGTTTTTT. Protein sequence: CASVWEKATGELFF.

The rearrangement links TRBV25-1 to TRBJ1-2; 8 bases line up with TRBD1. This CDR3 comprises 13 residues. V lost 4 bases, J lost 8 bases, and 6 bases stayed unmatched. Germline V gene data show CDR1 as MGHDK and CDR2 as SYGVNS. CDR3 amino acids: CASSARGLVGYTF. The CDR3 coding sequence is TGTGCCAGCAGTGCCAGGGGGCTAGTGGGCTACACCTTC.

This chain joins TRBV5-1 and TRBJ2-3; 11 nucleotides align to TRBD2. The junction had 12 bases not matched to a gene; V was cut back by 4 bases and J by 2 bases. The germline V gene encodes CDR1 SGHRS and CDR2 YFSETQ. This CDR3 region has 18 residues. The CDR3 DNA follows: TGCGCCAGCAGCACCCAGACCCGACTAGCGGGGCCCACAGATACGCAGTATTTT. Encoded protein: CASSTQTRLAGPTDTQYF.

This clone was seen at least ten times. This rearrangement joins TRBV19 to TRBJ1-3; D not certain. With 3 bases removed from V and 4 bases from J, the gap between germline ends came to 7 bases. This CDR3 region has 13 residues. The germline V gene encodes CDR1 LNHDA and CDR2 SQIVND (reference sequence). CDR3 in amino acids: CASSIVPGNTIYF. The CDR3 bases are TGTGCCAGTAGTATCGTCCCCGGAAACACCATATATTTT.

In its sample, this clone was seen a few times. The chain joins TRBV7-2 to TRBJ1-6; D remains ambiguous. There are 11 residues in the CDR3. Germline CDR1 is SGHTA and CDR2 is FQGNSA. V lost 4 bases and J 15 bases, leaving 10 bases between the germline ends. The CDR3 DNA sequence: TGTGCCAGCAGCTCGACGGCGGTCCTCCACTTT. Translation: CASSSTAVLHF.

This clone was recorded only once. This chain uses TRBV25-1 with TRBJ1-1; D ambiguous. Per germline, CDR1 MGHDK and CDR2 SYGVNS. V was trimmed by 6 bases and J by 4 bases, leaving 15 bases between them. This CDR3 spans 14 amino acids. CDR3 sequence reads: CASSPPWESTEAFF. CDR3 bases: TGTGCCAGCAGCCCGCCCTGGGAGAGCACTGAAGCTTTCTTT.

This clone was counted only a few times. DNA for the CDR3: TGCGCCAGCAGCTTGTGGCGGGAGTCCTACAATGAGCAGTTCTTC. Translating gives CASSLWRESYNEQFF. This chain uses TRBV5-1 with TRBJ2-1, with TRBD2 identical over 7 bases. The V segment lost 1 base and the J segment 1 base; nucleotides outside the gene matches: 2. This CDR3 is built from 15 residues. The germline V gene encodes CDR1 SGHRS and CDR2 YFSETQ.

This chain uses TRBV5-1 with TRBJ2-1; 11 bases map to TRBD1. CDR3 length: 18 residues. The V gene end was trimmed by 4 bases and the J gene end by 7 bases; junction bases not matched to a gene: 16. CDR1 is SGHRS and CDR2 is YFSETQ in the germline V gene. CDR3 sequence reads: CASSRTGGRAGDWNEQFF. The CDR3 DNA sequence: TGCGCCAGCAGCCGGACAGGGGGCAGAGCGGGAGACTGGAATGAGCAGTTCTTC.

This clone has a single count. The V gene is TRBV6-5, the J gene TRBJ1-1; D is undetermined. Trimming pared 6 bases from V and 4 bases from J, leaving 18 bases between. This CDR3 contains 15 residues. CDR1 and CDR2 from the germline V gene are MNHEY and SVGAGI. The DNA for the CDR3 is TGTGCCAGCAGCTTCCTCCCGGGGAGCGGCACTGAAGCTTTCTTT. This encodes CASSFLPGSGTEAFF.

This clone was recorded at least ten times. The J gene is TRBJ1-2, the V gene TRBV5-1; 9 bases map to TRBD1. Germline-derived CDR1 and CDR2 are SGHRS and YFSETQ. V dropped 3 bases and J dropped 0; count of bases not matched to a gene: 6. The CDR3 runs to 16 residues. CDR3 amino acids: CASSSGTGTANYGYTF. In DNA form, the CDR3 reads TGCGCCAGCAGCTCCGGGACAGGGACAGCTAACTATGGCTACACCTTC.

This chain uses TRBV27 with TRBJ1-5, with D possibly TRBD1 on 5 matching bases. The V gene lost 2 bases and the J gene lost 4 bases, with 27 bases spanning the gap. The germline V gene encodes CDR1 MNHEY and CDR2 SMNVEV (reference sequence). The CDR3 is 20 amino acids. CDR3 sequence reads: CASSLHGARSGGVRNQPQHF. Here the CDR3 DNA reads TGTGCCAGCAGTTTACATGGAGCCCGCTCCGGAGGGGTACGGAATCAGCCCCAGCATTTT.

V and J are TRBV6-2 or TRBV6-3 and TRBJ2-1, with D possibly being TRBD1 (7 bases). Trimming took 4 bases from V and 9 from J, leaving 13 bases between them. CDR1 is MNHEY, CDR2 SVGEGT, per germline. The CDR3 consists of 13 residues. CDR3 loop: CASSLNRGGEQFF. As DNA, the CDR3 is TGTGCCAGCAGTTTGAACAGGGGAGGTGAGCAGTTCTTC.

J is TRBJ2-7 and V is TRBV6-1; D is possibly TRBD2 (6 bases). Germline V lookup: CDR1 MNHNS, CDR2 SASEGT. This CDR3 contains 14 residues. Deletions cut 5 bases from V and 6 bases from J, with 17 bases between. The chain's CDR3 is CASSWGRGIGEQYF. The CDR3 coding sequence is TGTGCCAGCAGTTGGGGACGCGGGATAGGCGAGCAGTACTTC.

This clone was detected only once. This chain joins TRBV9 and TRBJ1-1; TRBD1 agrees at 8 bases. Looked up from germline, CDR1 is SGDLS and CDR2 is YYNGEE. This CDR3 is 15 amino acids long. Unmatched junction bases numbered 13, after V lost 7 bases and J lost 5 bases. CDR3 loop: CASGPARGRRTEAFF. The CDR3 bases are TGTGCCAGCGGACCGGCCAGGGGGCGCAGGACTGAAGCTTTCTTT.

The chain carries TRBV19 and TRBJ2-7; no clear D gene. CDR3 length: 14 residues. V was clipped by 5 bases and J by 6 bases, with 17 bases between them. CDR1 is LNHDA, CDR2 SQIVND, per germline (reference sequence). In DNA form, the CDR3 reads TGTGCCAGTAGTCGCGACTCCATTTCGGCCGAGCAGTACTTC. As protein: CASSRDSISAEQYF.

This chain joins TRBV4-2 and TRBJ1-1; the D is unclear. From germline, CDR1 is LGHNA and CDR2 YNFKEQ. V lost 1 base, J lost 4 bases, and 13 bases lay in between. This CDR3 spans 15 amino acids. The CDR3 bases are TGTGCCAGCAGCCAAGGGCTTGGAGGGTCCACTGAAGCTTTCTTT. It encodes CASSQGLGGSTEAFF.

The chain couples TRBV2 to TRBJ1-2; tentative D call: TRBD1 (5 bases). Trimming shortened V by 6 bases and J by 8 bases, and 13 bases separated the two germline ends. Germline V gene lookup returns CDR1 SNHLY and CDR2 FYNNEI. CDR3 length equals 12 residues. CDR3 sequence (DNA): TGTGCCAGCAGACAGGACCTGGAGGGCTACACCTTC. Its protein product is CASRQDLEGYTF. Variable domain in full (rest from reference TRBV2 and TRBJ1-2): EPEVTQTPSHQVTQMGQEVILRCVPISNHLYFYWYRQILGQKVEFLVSFYNNEISEKSEIFDDQFSVERPDGSNFTLKIRSTKLEDSAMYFCASRQDLEGYTFGSGTRLTVV.

The chain joins TRBV6-1 to TRBJ2-1; D possibly corresponds to TRBD2 (6 bases). Germline V gene lookup returns CDR1 MNHNS and CDR2 SASEGT. V lost 3 bases, J lost 1 base, and 16 bases lay in between. The CDR3 is 17 amino acids. The CDR3 spells CASSDGMGGPSYNEQFF. In DNA form, the CDR3 reads TGTGCCAGCAGTGACGGGATGGGAGGCCCTTCCTACAATGAGCAGTTCTTC.

This chain links TRBV6-5 with TRBJ2-3, with 7 bases aligning to TRBD1. CDR1 and CDR2 from the germline V gene are MNHEY and SVGAGI. The V segment lost 4 bases and the J segment 4 bases; nucleotides outside the gene matches: 5. This CDR3 is built from 14 residues. The CDR3 sequence is CASSLGTASDTQYF. For the CDR3, the DNA is TGTGCCAGCAGTTTAGGGACAGCCTCAGATACGCAGTATTTT.

This clone was counted a few times. This chain links TRBV5-1 with TRBJ2-3; D gene unclear. V lost 0 bases to trimming and J lost 11 bases, with 10 bases between them. This CDR3 is built from 12 residues. The germline V gene has CDR1 SGHRS and CDR2 YFSETQ. The CDR3, as DNA: TGCGCCAGCAGCTTGGTGGGCACTGGGCAGTATTTT. This gives the protein CASSLVGTGQYF.

The rearrangement uses TRBV6-5 and TRBJ2-1, with TRBD2 matching over 7 bases. Germline loops: CDR1 MNHEY, CDR2 SVGAGI. Trimming cost V 6 bases and J 5 bases; bases outside gene matches: 10. CDR3 size: 15 residues. The CDR3: CASRGPGLQDNEQFF. The CDR3 DNA reads as TGTGCCAGCAGGGGACCGGGACTACAGGACAATGAGCAGTTCTTC.

This clone has only one observation. The chain carries TRBV24-1 and TRBJ2-5, with 7 nucleotides matching TRBD2. Germline-derived CDR1 and CDR2 are KGHDR and SFDVKD. This CDR3 spans 15 amino acids. The V gene end was trimmed by 5 bases and the J gene end by 5 bases; junction bases not matched to a gene: 10. The CDR3 region has the DNA TGTGCCACCAGTGCGGGGCCAGTGGGGGGGGAGACCCAGTACTTC. Protein sequence: CATSAGPVGGETQYF.

This clone is a singleton in its sample. This chain joins TRBV3-1 (or the pseudogene TRBV3-2) and TRBJ1-1; weak D call: TRBD1 (6 bases). The CDR3 loop spans 15 amino acids. Germline assignment: CDR1 LGHDT and CDR2 YNNKEL (reference sequence). Trimming removed 5 bases at V and 4 bases at J, with 17 bases between. CDR3 amino acids: CASSKWGGRSTEAFF. The CDR3 DNA reads as TGTGCCAGCAGCAAATGGGGGGGGCGCAGCACTGAAGCTTTCTTT.

V and J are TRBV20-1 and TRBJ1-2; 8 bases align to TRBD1. The CDR3 runs to 13 residues. V shed 3 bases and J 4 bases; nucleotides not matched to a gene: 4. CDR1 DFQATT and CDR2 SNEGSKA come from the germline V gene (reference sequence). The DNA for the CDR3 is TGCAGTGCTAGTGAGACAGGGGCCTATGGCTACACCTTC. Translation gives CSASETGAYGYTF.

V is TRBV2 and J is TRBJ1-5; D may be TRBD1 (6 bases). There are 16 residues in the CDR3. V shed 7 bases and J shed 2 bases, with 18 bases lying between them. Germline CDR1 SNHLY, CDR2 FYNNEI. The CDR3 protein is CASNPEQGQGNQPQHF. The CDR3, as DNA: TGTGCCAGCAATCCAGAACAGGGTCAGGGCAATCAGCCCCAGCATTTT.

This clone was seen a handful of times. The chain carries TRBV12-5 and TRBJ1-1; TRBD1 is a possible D gene (6 bases). CDR1 LGHNT and CDR2 FRNRAP come from the germline V gene. Trimming removed 7 bases at V and 10 bases at J, with 19 bases between. This CDR3 spans 13 amino acids. The CDR3 region has the DNA TGTGCTAGTGTCACGACAGGCCCGTTCTCAGCTTTCTTT. Residues: CASVTTGPFSAFF.

This sequence joins TRBV4-1 and TRBJ1-2, with a possible D match to TRBD1 (5 bases). Trimming removed 1 base at V and 4 bases at J, with 10 bases between. The V gene's germline CDR1 is MGHRA and CDR2 YSYEKL. The CDR3 has 14 amino acids. This CDR3 is CASSQVWGGYGYTF. The CDR3 region has the DNA TGCGCCAGCAGCCAAGTCTGGGGCGGCTATGGCTACACCTTC.

This clone appeared a few times. The J gene is TRBJ1-2, the V gene TRBV20-1; D unresolved. The CDR3 runs 11 residues. Trimming took 4 bases from V and 2 from J, leaving 5 bases between them. Looked up from germline, CDR1 is DFQATT and CDR2 is SNEGSKA (reference sequence). The CDR3 region is CSAIQNYGYTF. CDR3 bases: TGCAGTGCTATCCAGAACTATGGCTACACCTTC.

This rearrangement joins TRBV7-9 to TRBJ2-5, with TRBD2 identical over 13 bases. Germline CDR1 is SEHNR and CDR2 is FQNEAQ (reference sequence). The V segment lost 5 bases and the J segment 4 bases; nucleotides outside the gene matches: 7. The CDR3 spans 16 residues. CDR3 residues: CASSPSGTSGVETQYF. The CDR3 DNA reads TGTGCCAGCAGCCCCTCTGGGACTAGCGGGGTAGAGACCCAGTACTTC. Based on the CDR3 plus reference TRBV7-9 and TRBJ2-5, the full variable domain is DTGVSQNPRHKITKRGQNVTFRCDPISEHNRLYWYRQTLGQGPEFLTYFQNEAQLEKSRLLSDRFSAERPKGSFSTLEIQRTEQGDSAMYLCASSPSGTSGVETQYFGPGTRLLVL.